One sample yielded the 5 T cell receptor beta chains listed below, sequenced in a study of cytomegalovirus exposure and HLA in healthy donors. 60 Vbeta and 13 Jbeta primers were used in PCR. Clones were read by immunoSEQ multiplex PCR, and TCRdb kept only the in-frame ones, dropping some. This table holds approximately 120,000 clones, about 86% found once. The sample comprised PBMCs. The receptors here all came from a woman between 25 and 40 years old in good health and CMV-seronegative.

The V and J genes are TRBV27 and TRBJ2-5; D might be TRBD2 (5 bases). CDR1 is MNHEY and CDR2 is SMNVEV in the germline V gene (reference sequence). V was trimmed by 0 bases and J by 4 bases, leaving 12 bases between them. The length of the CDR3 is 15 residues. The CDR3 loop reads CASSLSLGVTETQYF. The CDR3 region has the DNA TGTGCCAGCAGTTTATCCCTCGGGGTTACAGAGACCCAGTACTTC.

This clone was detected once. This chain connects TRBV5-1 to TRBJ2-5, with 7 bases aligning to TRBD2. Germline V lookup: CDR1 SGHRS, CDR2 YFSETQ. Trimming removed 4 bases from V and 7 bases from J; junction bases left unmatched: 16. This CDR3 comprises 16 residues. Here the CDR3 reads CASSSVSGVRWGTQYF. In DNA form, the CDR3 reads TGCGCCAGCAGCAGTGTCAGCGGGGTACGCTGGGGGACCCAGTACTTC.

This sequence joins TRBV19 and TRBJ1-5, with 8 bases aligning to TRBD1. V dropped 5 bases and J dropped 2; count of bases not matched to a gene: 2. The CDR3 covers 14 residues. Germline CDR1 is LNHDA and CDR2 is SQIVND (reference sequence). DNA of the CDR3: TGTGCCAGTAGTCAGACAGGGGGCAATCAGCCCCAGCATTTT. Residues: CASSQTGGNQPQHF.

The V gene is TRBV7-9, the J gene TRBJ2-5; no definite D call. The V end was cut by 1 base, the J end by 2 bases, with 8 bases between. Per germline, CDR1 SEHNR and CDR2 FQNEAQ (reference sequence). There are 14 residues in the CDR3. CDR3 sequence (DNA): TGTGCCAGCAGCTTAGGAAGCGTACAAGAGACCCAGTACTTC. Residues: CASSLGSVQETQYF.

This chain joins TRBV18 and TRBJ1-1; D remains ambiguous. This CDR3 comprises 16 residues. CDR1 and CDR2 (germline): KGHSH, LQKENI. V lost 1 base and J 0 bases, leaving 12 bases between the germline ends. The CDR3 here is CASSPQLLTLNTEAFF. Written as DNA, the CDR3 is TGTGCCAGCTCACCACAGCTGCTTACCTTGAACACTGAAGCTTTCTTT.